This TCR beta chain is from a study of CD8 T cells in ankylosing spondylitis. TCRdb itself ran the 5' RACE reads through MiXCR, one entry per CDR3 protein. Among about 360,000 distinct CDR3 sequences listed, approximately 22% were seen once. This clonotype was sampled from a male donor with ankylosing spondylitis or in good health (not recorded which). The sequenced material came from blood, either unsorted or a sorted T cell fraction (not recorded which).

The chain's CDR3 is CASGGAFGEQYF. DNA for the CDR3: TGTGCCAGCGGGGGGGCCTTTGGGGAGCAGTACTTC. The V and J genes are TRBV12-3 or TRBV12-4 and TRBJ2-7, with D tentatively TRBD2 (7 bases). CDR3 length: 12 amino acids. V shed 8 bases and J shed 7 bases, with 15 bases lying between them.